Each of the 18 T cell receptor beta chains below was sequenced from the same sample in a study of cytomegalovirus exposure and HLA in healthy donors. The PCR made use of 60 Vbeta and 13 Jbeta primers. The assay was immunoSEQ multiplex PCR, and TCRdb's table has in-frame clones only and misses some. This table holds roughly 99,000 clones, more than 65% found once. The sequencing input was PBMCs. Receptors were obtained from a man aged 25-40 years in good health and CMV-seronegative.

The V gene is TRBV11-2, the J gene TRBJ1-3; D unclear. V dropped 5 bases and J dropped 2 bases, with 19 bases sitting between them. Germline CDR1 SGHAT, CDR2 FQNNGV. The CDR3 spans 17 residues. CDR3 in amino acids: CASSLPAGNPPGNTIYF. CDR3 nucleotides: TGTGCCAGCAGCCTCCCGGCGGGAAACCCGCCTGGAAACACCATATATTTT.

The chain carries TRBV5-1 and TRBJ2-5; 10 bases are a match to TRBD2. Losses at the gene ends were 0 bases for V and 4 bases for J; bases not matched to a gene: 6. This CDR3 has 16 residues. Germline CDR1 and CDR2: SGHRS and YFSETQ. The CDR3 spells CASSLAPAGGGETQYF. The CDR3 nucleotides read TGCGCCAGCAGCTTGGCTCCAGCGGGGGGGGGAGAGACCCAGTACTTC.

The chain uses TRBV19 and TRBJ1-2, with 10 positions matching TRBD1. The junction had 3 bases not matched to a gene; V was cut back by 6 bases and J by 8 bases. Per germline, CDR1 LNHDA and CDR2 SQIVND (reference sequence). This CDR3 contains 12 residues. CDR3 protein: CASSWTGGGYTF. The CDR3 DNA reads as TGTGCCAGTAGCTGGACAGGGGGGGGCTACACCTTC.

Only one count was recorded for this clone. This chain joins TRBV7-9 and TRBJ2-2; D gene unclear. The ends were cut back, 2 bases at V and 5 bases at J, with 9 bases in the middle. Germline V gene data show CDR1 as SEHNR and CDR2 as FQNEAQ (reference sequence). This CDR3 spans 14 amino acids. The CDR3 here is CASSLFYGTGELFF. CDR3 sequence (DNA): TGTGCCAGCAGCTTATTCTACGGGACCGGGGAGCTGTTTTTT. The entire variable domain, with the rest obtained from reference TRBV7-9 and TRBJ2-2, is as follows: DTGVSQNPRHKITKRGQNVTFRCDPISEHNRLYWYRQTLGQGPEFLTYFQNEAQLEKSRLLSDRFSAERPKGSFSTLEIQRTEQGDSAMYLCASSLFYGTGELFFGEGSRLTVL.

This clone was found once. This sequence joins TRBV21-1 and TRBJ2-7; the DNA was not used to check the table's D call, TRBD2. TRBV21-1 corresponds to a pseudogene. The CDR3 spans 14 residues. The CDR3 spells CASSKDGGAGEQYF. CDR3 nucleotides: TGTGCCAGCAGCAAAGACGGGGGGGCTGGTGAGCAGTACTTC.

The chain combines TRBV27 with TRBJ2-1, with D maybe TRBD1 (6 bases). The V end was cut by 6 bases, the J end by 6 bases, with 15 bases between. Germline V gene lookup returns CDR1 MNHEY and CDR2 SMNVEV (reference sequence). The CDR3 has 14 amino acids. CDR3 bases: TGTGCCAGCAGCCCCTTTACAGGGACCAATGAGCAGTTCTTC. Protein product: CASSPFTGTNEQFF.

The chain uses TRBV27 and TRBJ1-2; TRBD1 aligns across 12 bases. This CDR3 contains 13 residues. The junction had 2 bases not matched to a gene; V was cut back by 6 bases and J by 6 bases. The germline CDR1 and CDR2 sequences are MNHEY and SMNVEV (reference sequence). The CDR3 nucleotides are TGTGCCAGCAGGGGACAGGGGGCGAATGGCTACACCTTC. Amino acids: CASRGQGANGYTF.

The chain recombines TRBV10-3 with TRBJ2-7; the match to TRBD2 covers 7 bases. The CDR3 has 12 residues. CDR1 is ENHRY and CDR2 is SYGVKD in the germline V gene. V shed 10 bases and J 2 bases; nucleotides not matched to a gene: 5. CDR3 sequence reads: CATGGTTYEQYF. CDR3 nucleotide sequence: TGTGCCACCGGCGGGACTACCTACGAGCAGTACTTC.

This clone was counted a few times. CDR3 region: CASSRTSNTGELFF. CDR3 coding DNA: TGTGCCAGCAGCCGGACTTCGAACACCGGGGAGCTGTTTTTT. V usage is TRBV5-4 and J usage is TRBJ2-2; weak D call: TRBD2 (5 bases). V dropped 4 bases and J dropped 0 bases, with 7 bases sitting between them. From germline, CDR1 is SGHNT and CDR2 YYREEE (reference sequence). The CDR3 has 14 residues.

The CDR3 protein is CASSPLGQGQDQYF. CDR3 sequence (DNA): TGTGCCAGCTCACCTCTAGGACAGGGGCAGGACCAGTACTTC. V and J are TRBV18 and TRBJ2-5, with 9 bases that match TRBD1. Germline CDR1 and CDR2: KGHSH and LQKENI. V gave up 3 bases and J gave up 10 bases; unmatched junction bases: 9. The CDR3 consists of 14 residues. Full variable domain (missing parts from reference TRBV18 and TRBJ2-5): NAGVMQNPRHLVRRRGQEARLRCSPMKGHSHVYWYRQLPEEGLKFMVYLQKENIIDESGMPKERFSAEFPKEGPSILRIQQVVRGDSAAYFCASSPLGQGQDQYFGPGTRLLVL.

The V and J genes are TRBV13 and TRBJ2-7, with 8 bases fitting TRBD1. V lost 8 bases and J lost 4; bases outside the gene matches: 19. The CDR3 spans 17 residues. Per germline, CDR1 PRHDT and CDR2 FYEKMQ (reference sequence). The CDR3 DNA is TGTGCCAGCGCCTCCGAGGGCAGGGGGCTTCAAAGGTACGAGCAGTACTTC. Its translation: CASASEGRGLQRYEQYF. Together with reference TRBV13 and TRBJ2-7, the CDR3 gives the full variable domain: AAGVIQSPRHLIKEKRETATLKCYPIPRHDTVYWYQQGPGQDPQFLISFYEKMQSDKGSIPDRFSAQQFSDYHSELNMSSLELGDSALYFCASASEGRGLQRYEQYFGPGTRLTVT.

The rearrangement links TRBV5-1 to TRBJ2-7, with D hard to call. Germline V gene lookup returns CDR1 SGHRS and CDR2 YFSETQ. The CDR3 loop spans 14 amino acids. Trimming pared 4 bases from V and 5 bases from J, leaving 16 bases between. The CDR3 sequence is CASSLQDYLNEQYF. The CDR3 DNA reads TGCGCCAGCAGCCTTCAGGATTACTTAAACGAGCAGTACTTC.

This chain connects TRBV7-9 to TRBJ1-4; tentative D call: TRBD1 (5 bases). Germline assignment: CDR1 SEHNR and CDR2 FQNEAQ (reference sequence). Trimming cost V 3 bases and J 7 bases, with 12 bases left between them. This CDR3 is 14 amino acids long. The CDR3 nucleotides read TGTGCCAGCAGCTTGGGAGGGGCGGGTGAAAAACTGTTTTTT. The encoded protein is CASSLGGAGEKLFF.

This clone was picked up a small number of times. This rearrangement joins TRBV4-2 to TRBJ1-2; no reliable D call. Germline CDR1 and CDR2: LGHNA and YNFKEQ. Trimming pared 0 bases from V and 0 bases from J, leaving 11 bases between. The CDR3 has 16 amino acids. The CDR3 spells CASSQDTRSANYGYTF. In DNA form, the CDR3 reads TGTGCCAGCAGCCAAGACACCAGATCAGCTAACTATGGCTACACCTTC.

V gene TRBV7-6 combines with J gene TRBJ2-5, with 14 bases that match TRBD2. The ends lost 4 bases at V and 5 bases at J; junction bases unmatched: 9. CDR1 is SGHVS, CDR2 FNYEAQ, per germline. The length of the CDR3 is 17 residues. The DNA for the CDR3 is TGTGCCAGCAGCTCTGGACTAGCGGGGGGTTTAGTTGAGACCCAGTACTTC. This codes for CASSSGLAGGLVETQYF.

The chain recombines TRBV9 with TRBJ1-4, with 7 bases lining up with TRBD1. V lost 0 bases, J lost 3 bases, and 2 bases stayed unmatched. Germline CDR1 and CDR2: SGDLS and YYNGEE. CDR3 length equals 15 residues. DNA for the CDR3: TGTGCCAGCAGCGTAGGGACAGGTGCTAATGAAAAACTGTTTTTT. Protein sequence: CASSVGTGANEKLFF.

This clone was detected only a few times. The rearrangement links TRBV6-1 to TRBJ1-1, with D unresolved. In germline, CDR1 is MNHNS, CDR2 SASEGT. The CDR3 runs to 13 residues. V lost 4 bases and J 2 bases, leaving 8 bases between the germline ends. As DNA, the CDR3 is TGTGCCAGCAGTGCCCGGGGAAACACTGAAGCTTTCTTT. Translated: CASSARGNTEAFF.

This clone was recorded only once. The chain recombines TRBV13 with TRBJ2-3; D remains unclear. This CDR3 spans 15 amino acids. Trimming removed 2 bases at V and 0 bases at J, with 9 bases between. CDR1 and CDR2 from the germline V gene are PRHDT and FYEKMQ (reference sequence). This CDR3 is CASSLSPGSTDTQYF. CDR3 DNA: TGTGCCAGCAGCTTAAGTCCAGGTAGCACAGATACGCAGTATTTT.